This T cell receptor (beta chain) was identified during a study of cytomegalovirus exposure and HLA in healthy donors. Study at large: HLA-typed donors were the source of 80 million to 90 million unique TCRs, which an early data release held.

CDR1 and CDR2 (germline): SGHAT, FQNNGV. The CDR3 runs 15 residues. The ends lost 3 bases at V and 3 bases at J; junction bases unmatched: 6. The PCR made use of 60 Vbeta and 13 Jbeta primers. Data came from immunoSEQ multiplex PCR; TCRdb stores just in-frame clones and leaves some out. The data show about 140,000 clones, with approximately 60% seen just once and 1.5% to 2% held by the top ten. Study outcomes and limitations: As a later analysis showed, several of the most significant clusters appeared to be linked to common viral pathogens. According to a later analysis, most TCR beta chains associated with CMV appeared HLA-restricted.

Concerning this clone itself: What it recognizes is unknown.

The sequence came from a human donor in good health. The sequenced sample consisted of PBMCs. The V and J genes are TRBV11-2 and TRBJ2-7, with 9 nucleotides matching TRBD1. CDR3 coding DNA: TGTGCCAGCAGCTTCGACAGGGGGGGACACTACGAGCAGTACTTC. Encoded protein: CASSFDRGGHYEQYF.